These 8 T cell receptor beta chains were all obtained from the same sample, sequenced in a study of cytomegalovirus exposure and HLA in healthy donors. Some clones are missing from TCRdb's copy, which holds only in-frame ones; the method was immunoSEQ multiplex PCR. This table holds roughly 90,000 clones, around 84% found once. Material: PBMCs. The source of these receptors is a man younger than 35 in good health and CMV-seropositive.

The J gene is TRBJ1-5, the V gene TRBV5-6, with 9 bases identical to TRBD1. The trim removed 0 bases at V and 4 bases at J, leaving 8 bases unmatched. Looked up from germline, CDR1 is SGHDT and CDR2 is YYEEEE. The CDR3 is 17 residues long. The CDR3 bases are TGTGCCAGCAGCTTGGGCCCCCCGGGACAGGGAAATCAGCCCCAGCATTTT. Translation gives CASSLGPPGQGNQPQHF.

The V gene is TRBV6-1, the J gene TRBJ2-1; a weak D match, TRBD1 (6 bases). This CDR3 is built from 15 residues. Trimming shortened V by 5 bases and J by 0 bases, and 11 bases separated the two germline ends. Germline-derived CDR1 and CDR2 are MNHNS and SASEGT. CDR3 nucleotide sequence: TGTGCCAGCAGTAACAGGGCGAGCTCCTACAATGAGCAGTTCTTC. Its protein product is CASSNRASSYNEQFF.

This rearrangement joins TRBV5-1 to TRBJ1-3; D unresolved. There are 16 residues in the CDR3. V was cut by 0 bases and J by 0 bases, with 10 bases left in between. Germline CDR1 SGHRS, CDR2 YFSETQ. In DNA form, the CDR3 reads TGCGCCAGCAGCTTGGCGGGGATTAACTCTGGAAACACCATATATTTT. Protein product: CASSLAGINSGNTIYF. Together with reference TRBV5-1 and TRBJ1-3, the CDR3 gives the full variable domain: KAGVTQTPRYLIKTRGQQVTLSCSPISGHRSVSWYQQTPGQGLQFLFEYFSETQRNKGNFPGRFSGRQFSNSRSEMNVSTLELGDSALYLCASSLAGINSGNTIYFGEGSWLTVV.

The CDR3 sequence is CASSFTELNTEAFF. As DNA, the CDR3 is TGTGCCAGCAGTTTTACAGAGTTGAACACTGAAGCTTTCTTT. V is TRBV6-6 and J is TRBJ1-1; no definite D call. The ends were cut back, 4 bases at V and 0 bases at J, with 9 bases in the middle. From germline, CDR1 is MNHNY and CDR2 SVGAGI (reference sequence). The CDR3 is 14 amino acids.

The chain joins TRBV10-2 to TRBJ2-1, with 12 bases matching TRBD2. Germline CDR1 and CDR2: WSHSY and SAAADI. V dropped 0 bases and J dropped 9; count of bases not matched to a gene: 6. This CDR3 comprises 16 residues. The DNA for the CDR3 is TGCGCCAGCAGTGAGTCCGCCGGGACTAGCGGGTCTGAGCAGTTCTTC. It translates to CASSESAGTSGSEQFF.

DNA of the CDR3: TGTGCCAGCAGTGACGGACAGGGTGTTACGCAGTATTTT. This sequence encodes CASSDGQGVTQYF. The gene calls are TRBV2 and TRBJ2-3, with 8 bases aligning to TRBD1. V dropped 3 bases and J dropped 8; count of bases not matched to a gene: 4. The CDR3 spans 13 residues. Germline V CDR1 and CDR2: SNHLY, FYNNEI.

The rearrangement uses TRBV6-1 and TRBJ1-1; weak D call: TRBD1 (5 bases). This CDR3 comprises 14 residues. Germline loops: CDR1 MNHNS, CDR2 SASEGT. V dropped 6 bases and J dropped 7 bases, with 18 bases sitting between them. CDR3 sequence (DNA): TGTGCCAGCAGCCCCTCCATGGACATAAATGAAGCTTTCTTT. Amino acid sequence: CASSPSMDINEAFF.

This clone showed up just once. V gene TRBV7-2 combines with J gene TRBJ1-2, with TRBD1 matching over 10 bases. The CDR3 is 15 amino acids. CDR1 is SGHTA and CDR2 is FQGNSA in the germline V gene. Unmatched junction bases numbered 5, after V lost 5 bases and J lost 2 bases. CDR3 in DNA: TGTGCCAGCAGCCCCGGGACAGGGGTCAACTATGGCTACACCTTC. It is translated as CASSPGTGVNYGYTF.